These T cell receptor beta chains were read from a single sample in a study of patients and donors after allogeneic stem cell transplantation. TCRdb processed the RT-PCR reads anew with MiXCR; each CDR3 protein has one entry. The sample shows hundreds of thousands of distinct CDR3 sequences, about a sixth of them seen only once. Source material: blood, either unsorted or a sorted T cell fraction (not recorded which). The source is a human donor who was either an allogeneic HSCT recipient or a stem cell or donor lymphocyte infusion donor (not recorded which). It is not recorded whose cells these are; they may come from a transplant donor. Each CDR3 is given with its conserved first and last residue. A D gene is named only where the DNA matches it firmly. Not all rows give a size; the values are once, few, many and, for expanded clones, a class.

D,length,J,V,size,CDR3,DNA
TRBD2,18,TRBJ2-3,TRBV25-1,few,CASSEYRTSGSLTDTQYF,TGTGCCAGCAGTGAATATAGGACTAGCGGATCTCTCACAGATACGCAGTATTTT
TRBD1,15,TRBJ2-7,TRBV19,-,CASSTSRDRDYEQYF,TGTGCCAGTAGTACCTCCCGGGACAGGGACTACGAGCAGTACTTC
-,14,TRBJ1-4,TRBV9,few,CASSVRGRNEKLFF,TGTGCCAGCAGCGTGCGGGGTAGGAATGAAAAACTGTTTTTT
TRBD1,14,TRBJ2-7,TRBV7-9,few,CASSAGQAIYEQYF,TGTGCCAGCAGCGCGGGACAGGCAATCTACGAGCAGTACTTC
-,13,TRBJ2-7,TRBV20-1,-,CSAKAGGDYEQYF,TGCAGTGCTAAGGCCGGCGGGGACTACGAGCAGTACTTC
-,14,TRBJ2-1,TRBV5-1,few,CASSKTALTTEQFF,TGCGCCAGCTCCAAGACCGCCCTTACAACGGAGCAGTTCTTC
-,18,TRBJ2-1,TRBV4-1,-,CASSQVSGAGDSYNEQFF,TGCGCCAGCAGCCAAGTATCTGGCGCAGGGGACTCCTACAATGAGCAGTTCTTC
-,14,TRBJ1-1,TRBV7-9,few,CASSATGRGTEAFF,TGTGCCAGCAGCGCAACAGGGAGAGGCACTGAAGCTTTCTTT
TRBD2,17,TRBJ2-3,TRBV7-3,-,CASSSTGTSGPTDTQYF,TGTGCCAGCAGCTCTACCGGGACTAGCGGTCCCACAGATACGCAGTATTTT
-,14,TRBJ2-7,TRBV20-1,-,CSARDPDGSYEQYF,TGCAGTGCTAGAGATCCGGACGGATCCTACGAGCAGTACTTC
-,16,TRBJ1-1,TRBV27,-,CASSSSPSRMNTEAFF,TGTGCCAGCAGTTCCTCCCCCAGCCGAATGAACACTGAAGCTTTCTTT
TRBD1,15,TRBJ2-7,TRBV5-5,few,CASSLTGQGGNEQYF,TGTGCCAGCAGCTTGACAGGACAGGGCGGGAACGAGCAGTACTTC
-,14,TRBJ1-1,TRBV7-9,-,CASSREGPTLEAFF,TGTGCCAGCAGCCGAGAGGGACCCACCCTTGAAGCTTTCTTT
TRBD2,15,TRBJ2-1,TRBV2,few,CASSEAPSGIYEQFF,TGTGCCAGCAGTGAAGCCCCTAGCGGGATTTATGAGCAGTTCTTC
TRBD2,16,TRBJ2-1,TRBV7-2,many,CASSSRWGGGANEQFF,TGTGCCAGCAGCTCCCGATGGGGCGGGGGGGCTAATGAGCAGTTCTTC
-,15,TRBJ1-4,TRBV5-1,few,CASSLYLEGGEKLFF,TGCGCCAGCAGCTTGTATTTGGAGGGAGGGGAAAAACTGTTTTTT
TRBD2,11,TRBJ2-3,TRBV7-9,-,CASSSAGAAHF,TGTGCCAGCAGCTCAGCGGGAGCTGCACATTTT
-,13,TRBJ2-7,TRBV6-1,few,CASSLAGKYEQYF,TGTGCCAGCAGTCTGGCAGGGAAATACGAGCAGTACTTC